Each of the 20 T cell receptor beta chains below was sequenced from the same sample in a study of neurological immune-mediated disorders. Each CDR3 protein gets one entry after TCRdb re-called the 5' RACE reads with MiXCR. The sample has about 33,000 distinct CDR3 sequences; about 1.6% are singletons. What was sequenced was PBMCs. These receptors were taken from a woman in her 30s with multiple sclerosis.

This clonotype was seen ten or more times. This chain uses TRBV12-3 or TRBV12-4 with TRBJ1-2, with D hard to call. The V end lost 8 bases, the J end lost 2 bases, and 15 bases lay between the germline ends. This CDR3 has 14 residues. CDR3 bases: TGTGCCAGCCTTTCCCGCAGGCTCAACTATGGCTACACCTTC. Translation: CASLSRRLNYGYTF.

This clonotype was seen repeatedly, ten times or more. V is TRBV12-3 or TRBV12-4 and J is TRBJ2-5; D assignment may be TRBD1 or TRBD2 (5 bases each). The CDR3 contains 14 residues. Trimming left V 4 bases short and J 5 bases short, with 14 bases between. CDR3 residues: CASSSTSGQETQYF. As DNA, the CDR3 is TGTGCCAGCAGTTCGACCTCGGGGCAGGAGACCCAGTACTTC.

This clonotype was observed many times. The chain couples TRBV5-1 to TRBJ2-7; no reliable D call. The V gene's germline CDR1 is SGHRS and CDR2 YFSETQ. Trimming cost V 5 bases and J 0 bases, with 12 bases left between them. The CDR3 is 14 residues long. The CDR3 protein is CASRRTASSYEQYF. The CDR3 DNA sequence: TGCGCCAGCAGAAGGACGGCAAGCTCCTACGAGCAGTACTTC.

Many counts were recorded for this clonotype. This rearrangement joins TRBV3-1 to TRBJ2-7; unclear D gene. CDR1 LGHDT and CDR2 YNNKEL come from the germline V gene (reference sequence). Between the trimmed V and J ends, which lost 2 bases and 4 bases, there was a span of 12 bases. There are 14 residues in the CDR3. This chain's CDR3 is CASSQRAEGYEQYF. The CDR3 nucleotides read TGTGCCAGCAGCCAACGGGCCGAAGGGTACGAGCAGTACTTC.

This clonotype has ten or more counts. The chain carries TRBV12-3 or TRBV12-4 and TRBJ1-3; weak D call: TRBD1 (5 bases). The CDR3 consists of 14 residues. Trimming stripped 5 bases from V and 9 bases from J, with 17 bases between. The CDR3 is CASSIRQKGLTIYF. The CDR3 DNA follows: TGTGCCAGCAGTATAAGACAGAAGGGGCTCACCATATATTTT.

This clonotype was seen repeatedly, ten times or more. J is TRBJ1-2 and V is TRBV20-1; D call uncertain. Germline lookup yields CDR1 DFQATT and CDR2 SNEGSKA (reference sequence). V was pared by 1 base and J by 12 bases, with 12 bases between. This CDR3 region has 11 residues. The CDR3 here is CSARAQVADTF. CDR3 coding DNA: TGCAGTGCTAGAGCCCAGGTGGCGGACACCTTC.

J is TRBJ1-5 and V is TRBV4-1; D might be TRBD1 (6 bases). In germline, CDR1 is MGHRA, CDR2 YSYEKL. V was shortened by 4 bases and J by 6 bases, with 13 bases between the two germline ends. The CDR3 covers 14 residues. The CDR3 is CASSLRGVGQPQHF. Written as DNA, the CDR3 is TGCGCCAGCAGCCTCAGGGGTGTAGGTCAGCCCCAGCATTTT.

This clonotype was seen only a few times. This rearrangement joins TRBV7-8 to TRBJ2-3, with TRBD2 as a possible D gene (6 bases). This CDR3 has 14 amino acids. V lost 2 bases and J lost 6, with 12 bases in between. Germline values: CDR1 SGHVS, CDR2 FQNEAQ. This CDR3 is CASSLTIAADTQYF. In DNA form, the CDR3 reads TGTGCCAGCAGCTTAACAATAGCGGCGGATACGCAGTATTTT.

This clonotype has only a few counts. V and J are TRBV7-6 and TRBJ2-3; 8 bases are a match to TRBD2. V was clipped by 5 bases and J by 1 base; unmatched bases: 5. The CDR3 totals 15 residues. CDR1 and CDR2 from the germline V gene are SGHVS and FNYEAQ. CDR3 nucleotide sequence: TGTGCCAGCAGCCCGGAGCGGGAGCGCACAGATACGCAGTATTTT. Translation gives CASSPERERTDTQYF.

This clonotype was seen at least ten times. V and J are TRBV7-6 and TRBJ2-5; D assignment may be TRBD1 or TRBD2 (5 bases each). Germline CDR1 and CDR2: SGHVS and FNYEAQ. V was pared by 8 bases and J by 2 bases, with 12 bases between. The CDR3 covers 13 residues. The CDR3 DNA follows: TGTGCCAGCCTGGGACGGACGCAAGAGACCCAGTACTTC. Its translation: CASLGRTQETQYF.

This clonotype was seen at least ten times. The gene calls are TRBV7-9 and TRBJ2-7, with TRBD2 matching 10 bases. Germline V gene data show CDR1 as SEHNR and CDR2 as FQNEAQ (reference sequence). The CDR3 has 16 residues. V gave up 4 bases and J gave up 6 bases; unmatched junction bases: 12. The CDR3 is CASSSPPGLASSEQYF. In nucleotides, the CDR3 is TGTGCCAGCAGCTCCCCACCGGGACTAGCGTCTTCCGAGCAGTACTTC.

This clonotype has a count of ten or more. The chain has TRBV4-1 and TRBJ1-6; D unclear. CDR3 length: 16 amino acids. The germline V gene has CDR1 MGHRA and CDR2 YSYEKL. Between the trimmed V and J ends, which lost 1 base and 4 bases, there was a span of 11 bases. The CDR3 loop reads CASSQVPGEYNSPLHF. The CDR3 DNA reads TGCGCCAGCAGCCAAGTGCCCGGAGAGTATAATTCACCCCTCCACTTT.

Relative to its sample, this clonotype is medium-sized. The chain links TRBV28 to TRBJ1-2, with TRBD1 matching 11 bases. Germline CDR1 and CDR2: MDHEN and SYDVKM. The CDR3 runs 16 residues. V lost 4 bases, J lost 5 bases, and 9 bases stayed unmatched. The CDR3 DNA sequence: TGTGCCAGCAGTTCAAGTGGACAGGGGGCGTTATATGGCTACACCTTC. This translates into CASSSSGQGALYGYTF.

This clonotype was observed at least ten times. The chain combines TRBV10-2 with TRBJ2-3, with D unclear. V lost 6 bases to trimming and J lost 0 bases, with 10 bases between them. Germline V lookup: CDR1 WSHSY, CDR2 SAAADI. The CDR3 runs 14 residues. This CDR3 is CASRDETSTDTQYF. The CDR3 nucleotides read TGCGCCAGCAGAGATGAAACTAGCACAGATACGCAGTATTTT.

This clonotype was observed at least ten times. The genes are TRBV7-6 and TRBJ2-2; D not resolved. Germline CDR1 and CDR2: SGHVS and FNYEAQ. Trimming took off 5 bases at V and 2 bases at J, with 6 bases between the two ends. The CDR3 is 13 residues long. The CDR3 bases are TGTGCCAGCAGCACCCCTAACACCGGGGAGCTGTTTTTT. It specifies CASSTPNTGELFF. The variable domain in full, with the rest retrieved from reference TRBV7-6 and TRBJ2-2, is GAGVSQSPRYKVTKRGQDVALRCDPISGHVSLYWYRQALGQGPEFLTYFNYEAQQDKSGLPNDRFSAERPEGSISTLTIQRTEQRDSAMYRCASSTPNTGELFFGEGSRLTVL.

Many counts were recorded for this clonotype. This rearrangement joins TRBV28 to TRBJ2-7, with D unclear. Trimming shortened V by 9 bases and J by 6 bases, and 18 bases separated the two germline ends. Per the germline V gene, CDR1 is MDHEN and CDR2 is SYDVKM. The CDR3 runs 13 residues. CDR3: CASHRTRTGEQYF. The DNA for the CDR3 is TGTGCCAGTCACCGGACCCGGACGGGCGAGCAGTACTTC.

This clonotype was counted at least ten times. DNA for the CDR3: TGTGCCAGCAGTTTTTTTGGGGGCGGGTCCGGGCAGTATTTT. It specifies CASSFFGGGSGQYF. The J gene is TRBJ2-3, the V gene TRBV12-3 or TRBV12-4, with D possibly matching TRBD1 (6 bases). The V end was cut by 3 bases, the J end by 11 bases, with 18 bases between. The CDR3 covers 14 residues.

In its sample, this clonotype was seen many times. The chain combines TRBV20-1 with TRBJ1-5, with D perhaps matching TRBD1 (5 bases). The CDR3 has 14 amino acids. V gave up 6 bases and J gave up 3 bases, with 15 bases separating them. Germline V gene sequence: CDR1 DFQATT, CDR2 SNEGSKA (reference sequence). The CDR3 bases are TGCAGTGCAGCAGGGTCTTCGAACAATCAGCCCCAGCATTTT. Translation: CSAAGSSNNQPQHF.

This clonotype showed up many times. The chain recombines TRBV6-1 with TRBJ1-6, with D perhaps matching TRBD1 (5 bases). CDR3 length equals 15 residues. V was trimmed by 2 bases and J by 2 bases, leaving 7 bases between them. CDR1 is MNHNS and CDR2 is SASEGT in the germline V gene. The CDR3 DNA reads TGTGCCAGCAGTGAACACAGGACCTATAATTCACCCCTCCACTTT. Translating gives CASSEHRTYNSPLHF.

This clonotype was recorded at least ten times. The rearrangement uses TRBV9 and TRBJ1-1; D unclear. The germline V and J ends were trimmed by 0 bases and 9 bases, with 12 bases remaining between them. The germline V gene encodes CDR1 SGDLS and CDR2 YYNGEE. The CDR3 is 13 residues long. CDR3 coding DNA: TGTGCCAGCAGCGTAGATGGGTCCCGGAAAGCTTTCTTT. It encodes CASSVDGSRKAFF.